The clone carrying this TCR beta chain has just a few counts. The data were taken from a study of OX40 agonist ivuxolimab in advanced cancers. Clones were read by immunoSEQ multiplex PCR, and TCRdb kept only the in-frame ones, dropping some. The repertoire holds approximately 68,000 clones, 80% to 95% seen once, with more than 1% in the top ten. The sample in question was CD4+ or CD8+ T cells sorted from blood, obtained in a trial of the OX40 agonist ivuxolimab. The clonotype comes from an adult with an advanced solid tumor such as melanoma, head and neck, liver or kidney cancer.

CDR3 DNA: TGCGCCAGCACCTCACAGGGGGACACTGAAGCTTTCTTT. It yields the protein CASTSQGDTEAFF. The gene calls are TRBV10-1 and TRBJ1-1; 8 nucleotides match TRBD1. Germline V lookup: CDR1 WNHNN, CDR2 SYGVQD (reference sequence). Trimming took 7 bases from V and 3 from J; bases not matched to a gene: 4. The CDR3 totals 13 residues.